This is a list of T cell receptor beta chains from one sample in a study of blood T cells in healthy people across ages. Via MiXCR, TCRdb re-called the 5' RACE reads, giving one row per CDR3 protein. This table holds some 780,000 distinct CDR3 sequences, roughly 56% found once. Material for sequencing was blood. These receptors came from a man aged 40-50 years in good health. CDR3s include the opening cysteine and the closing phenylalanine or tryptophan. Each record gives: D gene, clone size, V gene, J gene, CDR3 protein, CDR3 DNA. A D gene is named only where the DNA matches it firmly. Size tells how often a clone was seen (once, few, many) or the class of an expanded clone, and some rows leave it out.

>-|-|TRBV7-3|TRBJ2-5
CASSLIPSSIGQETQYF
TGTGCCAGCAGCTTAATTCCCTCTAGTATCGGGCAAGAGACCCAGTACTTC
>TRBD2|once|TRBV18|TRBJ2-1
CASSPGTSGLYEQFF
TGTGCCAGCTCTCCCGGGACTAGCGGGTTGTATGAGCAGTTCTTC
>-|few|TRBV24-1|TRBJ2-5
CATSDYGLQALQETQYF
TGTGCCACCAGTGACTACGGACTACAGGCCTTACAAGAGACCCAGTACTTC
>-|-|TRBV5-1|TRBJ2-7
CASSQARRWPDYEQYF
TGCGCCAGCAGCCAGGCGCGTAGGTGGCCAGATTACGAGCAGTACTTC
>TRBD2|-|TRBV7-2|TRBJ2-7
CASSLASGSAYNEQYF
TGTGCCAGCAGCTTAGCCAGCGGGAGTGCCTACAATGAGCAGTACTTC
>TRBD1|-|TRBV27|TRBJ2-4
CASTTQGVPGEQYF
TGTGCCAGCACTACACAGGGGGTTCCGGGGGAGCAGTACTTC
>TRBD2|-|TRBV7-8|TRBJ2-5
CASSGSGGGYNEQYF
TGTGCCAGCAGCGGGAGCGGGGGGGGTTACAATGAGCAGTACTTC
>TRBD2|-|TRBV10-3|TRBJ2-1
CATARLAGDSRNEQFF
TGTGCCACCGCCCGACTAGCGGGAGATTCTAGGAATGAGCAGTTCTTC
>TRBD2|-|TRBV5-5|TRBJ2-3
CASSWKLGEGSQYF
TGTGCCAGCAGCTGGAAACTAGGGGAGGGTTCGCAGTATTTT
>-|few|TRBV4-2|TRBJ2-3
CASSQELVSTDTQYF
TGTGCCAGCAGCCAAGAGTTAGTAAGCACAGATACGCAGTATTTT
>-|few|TRBV12-3/TRBV12-4|TRBJ1-5
CASSYRDDSNQPQHF
TGTGCCAGCAGTTACAGGGACGATAGCAATCAGCCCCAGCATTTT
>-|-|TRBV27|TRBJ1-6
CASSLVQYNSPLHF
TGTGCCAGCAGTTTAGTCCAGTATAATTCACCCCTCCACTTT
>-|-|TRBV19|TRBJ2-3
CASSIVAAPGYEDTQYF
TGTGCCAGTAGTATAGTGGCCGCCCCGGGGTACGAAGATACGCAGTATTTT
>-|few|TRBV20-1|TRBJ2-7
CSAKGPPPVSEQYF
TGCAGTGCTAAGGGCCCCCCCCCGGTGTCCGAGCAGTACTTC
>-|-|TRBV4-1|TRBJ2-3
CASSQVSPDTQYF
TGCGCCAGCAGCCAAGTTAGCCCAGATACGCAGTATTTT
>-|once|TRBV27|TRBJ2-1
CASSIRGDRPYNEQFF
TGTGCCAGCAGTATAAGGGGGGATCGCCCCTACAATGAGCAGTTCTTC
>TRBD1|once|TRBV7-6|TRBJ2-7
CASSLAFRGPEQYF
TGTGCCAGCAGCTTAGCTTTTAGGGGGCCCGAGCAGTACTTC
>-|-|TRBV9|TRBJ2-7
CASSVGSAATYEQYF
TGTGCCAGCAGCGTAGGGTCGGCGGCAACCTACGAGCAGTACTTC
>-|-|TRBV20-1|TRBJ2-7
CSARDLAYEQYF
TGCAGTGCTAGGGACTTAGCCTACGAGCAGTACTTC
>TRBD1|few|TRBV5-1|TRBJ1-1
CASRPDRGKNTEAFF
TGCGCCAGCAGGCCGGACAGGGGAAAGAACACTGAAGCTTTCTTT
>-|-|TRBV2|TRBJ2-7
CASSENGFGTLSYEQYF
TGTGCCAGCAGTGAAAACGGGTTCGGGACCCTCTCCTACGAGCAGTACTTC
>TRBD2|-|TRBV29-1|TRBJ2-7
CSVGRRTSGGEDYEQYF
TGCAGCGTGGGACGGCGAACTAGCGGGGGGGAAGACTACGAGCAGTACTTC
>TRBD1|-|TRBV20-1|TRBJ1-1
CSAKTGVTEAFF
TGCAGTGCAAAAACAGGGGTCACTGAAGCTTTCTTT
>-|-|TRBV25-1|TRBJ2-1
CASSEIFGMEETQFF
TGTGCCAGCAGTGAAATATTTGGGATGGAGGAGACCCAGTTCTTC
>-|-|TRBV6-6|TRBJ1-1
CASSWGSQNTEAFF
TGTGCCAGCAGTTGGGGGTCACAGAACACTGAAGCTTTCTTT
>-|-|TRBV12-3/TRBV12-4|TRBJ2-5
CASSPFERNQETQYF
TGTGCCAGTTCCCCTTTCGAGCGGAATCAAGAGACCCAGTACTTC
>-|-|TRBV7-2|TRBJ2-3
CASSPPRGGGESDTQYF
TGTGCCAGCAGCCCCCCCAGGGGCGGGGGTGAGTCAGATACGCAGTATTTT
>-|-|TRBV10-3|TRBJ1-4
CAISESRGSNEKLFF
TGTGCCATCAGTGAGTCCCGGGGTTCGAATGAAAAACTGTTTTTT
>-|-|TRBV29-1|TRBJ2-7
CSVQLGTVYEQYF
TGCAGCGTCCAACTGGGGACTGTCTACGAGCAGTACTTC
>-|few|TRBV5-1|TRBJ2-5
CASSLATSETQYF
TGCGCCAGCAGCTTGGCCACATCAGAGACCCAGTACTTC
>-|-|TRBV7-2|TRBJ2-3
CASSLALQTSTDTQYF
TGTGCCAGCAGCTTAGCGCTCCAGACTAGCACAGATACGCAGTATTTT
>TRBD2|-|TRBV7-2|TRBJ2-7
CASSLSVLAGEGYEQYF
TGTGCCAGCAGCTTATCGGTCCTAGCGGGAGAGGGCTACGAGCAGTACTTC
>-|-|TRBV29-1|TRBJ1-2
CSVESYQGSYGYTF
TGCAGCGTTGAGTCATACCAGGGGAGCTATGGCTACACCTTC
>-|once|TRBV7-9|TRBJ2-5
CASSLAVHQETQYF
TGTGCCAGCAGCTTGGCAGTCCATCAAGAGACCCAGTACTTC
>TRBD1|-|TRBV12-3/TRBV12-4|TRBJ2-7
CASSSGTGANEQYF
TGTGCCAGCAGTTCTGGGACAGGCGCCAATGAGCAGTACTTC
>-|-|TRBV5-1|TRBJ2-7
CASSGLGVYEQYF
TGCGCCAGCAGTGGCCTTGGGGTCTACGAGCAGTACTTC
>-|-|TRBV7-2|TRBJ2-5
CASSLVGGPTTETQYF
TGTGCCAGCAGCTTAGTAGGCGGGCCGACTACGGAGACCCAGTACTTC
>-|-|TRBV28|TRBJ1-2
CASNANWLPYGYTF
TGTGCCAGCAATGCCAATTGGTTGCCCTATGGCTACACCTTC